Following are 24 T cell receptor beta chains from one sample sequenced in a study of beta chain features in type 1 diabetes. Study-wide findings and caveats: TCRB CDR3s were moderately but significantly shorter in Type 1 diabetes patients in all four CD4+ subsets.

Every bit of the isolated RNA underwent reverse transcription, so sequencing read expressed TCRB transcripts. Data came from immunoSEQ multiplex PCR; TCRdb stores just in-frame clones and leaves some out. The data hold 300,000 to 450,000 clones, with around 9.6% observed a single time. Their antigens remain unidentified. The sequenced sample was central memory CD4+ T cells from blood. The receptors stem from a man aged 30 to 39 with type 1 diabetes.

The rearrangement links TRBV27 to TRBJ2-5, with D possibly matching TRBD1 (7 bases). V shed 6 bases and J shed 6 bases, with 23 bases lying between them. Germline V CDR1 and CDR2: MNHEY, SMNVEV (reference sequence). This CDR3 has 16 residues. CDR3 nucleotide sequence: TGTGCCAGCAGCTCAATCGGGACAGCGGGCCCGAAGACCCAGTACTTC. Translated: CASSSIGTAGPKTQYF.

There are a few counts of this clone. Written as DNA, the CDR3 is TGCAGCCTTCGATCCGGAGGGAACTATGGCTACACCTTC. It specifies CSLRSGGNYGYTF. This rearrangement joins TRBV29-1 to TRBJ1-2; D call uncertain. The ends were cut back, 8 bases at V and 2 bases at J, with 15 bases in the middle. The germline gives CDR1 SQVTM, CDR2 ANQGSEA. This CDR3 is built from 13 residues.

This clone was seen at least ten times. The chain has TRBV2 and TRBJ2-7; D not certain. CDR3 length equals 15 residues. Germline V gene sequence: CDR1 SNHLY, CDR2 FYNNEI. V lost 1 base, J lost 4 bases, and 14 bases lay in between. The CDR3 DNA is TGTGCCAGCAGTGAAGTGAGACATGTAGGATACGAGCAGTACTTC. Its translation is CASSEVRHVGYEQYF. Full variable domain (missing parts from reference TRBV2 and TRBJ2-7): EPEVTQTPSHQVTQMGQEVILRCVPISNHLYFYWYRQILGQKVEFLVSFYNNEISEKSEIFDDQFSVERPDGSNFTLKIRSTKLEDSAMYFCASSEVRHVGYEQYFGPGTRLTVT.

The genes are TRBV5-6 and TRBJ1-5; D not certain. V gave up 3 bases and J gave up 6 bases, with 10 bases separating them. The CDR3 length is 13 residues. Germline lookup yields CDR1 SGHDT and CDR2 YYEEEE. In nucleotides, the CDR3 is TGTGCCAGCAGCTGGTCGGAGAGTCAGCCCCAGCATTTT. Its protein product is CASSWSESQPQHF.

CDR3 bases: TGTGCCAGTAGTATAGTCGGGGAAGATACGCAGTATTTT. It specifies CASSIVGEDTQYF. The chain employs TRBV19 and TRBJ2-3, with D tentatively TRBD2 (5 bases). Germline V CDR1 and CDR2: LNHDA, SQIVND (reference sequence). This CDR3 has 13 amino acids. Trimming took off 1 base at V and 5 bases at J, with 7 bases between the two ends.

CDR3 nucleotide sequence: TGCGCCAGCAGCCAAGGGGGAGACAGGGTCTATGGCTACACCTTC. It encodes CASSQGGDRVYGYTF. The V and J genes are TRBV4-1 and TRBJ1-2; TRBD1 aligns across 7 bases. The germline gives CDR1 MGHRA, CDR2 YSYEKL. The CDR3 runs to 15 residues. Losses at the gene ends were 1 base for V and 4 bases for J; bases not matched to a gene: 6.

The chain joins TRBV10-1 to TRBJ2-4; unclear D gene. Between the trimmed V and J ends, which lost 3 bases and 10 bases, there was a span of 7 bases. The CDR3 extends over 11 amino acids. Germline lookup yields CDR1 WNHNN and CDR2 SYGVQD (reference sequence). As DNA, the CDR3 is TGCGCCAGCAGTGACCACGATATTCAGTACTTC. Its protein is CASSDHDIQYF.

Only a few counts were recorded for this clone. The chain joins TRBV7-9 to TRBJ1-1, with a weak D call TRBD1 (5 bases). CDR1 is SEHNR, CDR2 FQNEAQ, per germline (reference sequence). The CDR3 runs 14 residues. Trimming cost V 3 bases and J 4 bases, with 12 bases left between them. The CDR3 coding sequence is TGTGCCAGCAGCTTGGGTCGGGGGTTCACTGAAGCTTTCTTT. It encodes CASSLGRGFTEAFF.

The V gene is TRBV28, the J gene TRBJ1-4; D is unresolved. With 6 bases removed from V and 4 bases from J, the gap between germline ends came to 15 bases. The CDR3 extends over 15 amino acids. The germline V gene has CDR1 MDHEN and CDR2 SYDVKM. CDR3 sequence reads: CASSLMDGGNEKLFF. Written as DNA, the CDR3 is TGTGCCAGCAGCCTCATGGACGGAGGTAATGAAAAACTGTTTTTT.

This clone was counted only a few times. V and J are TRBV7-9 and TRBJ2-5; D is possibly TRBD1 (6 bases). Germline assignment: CDR1 SEHNR and CDR2 FQNEAQ (reference sequence). The V end lost 3 bases, the J end lost 3 bases, and 8 bases lay between the germline ends. The CDR3 spans 13 residues. The chain's CDR3 is CASSFAGEETQYF. The CDR3 DNA sequence: TGTGCCAGCAGCTTTGCAGGGGAAGAGACCCAGTACTTC.

This chain links TRBV4-1 with TRBJ2-1; perhaps TRBD1 as D (5 bases). Trimming took off 2 bases at V and 4 bases at J, with 9 bases between the two ends. This CDR3 region has 14 residues. Germline CDR1 reads MGHRA; CDR2 reads YSYEKL. The CDR3 sequence: CASSQYQGYNEQFF. The CDR3 DNA sequence: TGCGCCAGCAGCCAATATCAGGGTTACAATGAGCAGTTCTTC.

This clone occurred a few times. The genes are TRBV6-6 and TRBJ1-6, with D unclear. In germline, CDR1 is MNHNY, CDR2 SVGAGI (reference sequence). CDR3 length: 15 residues. Deletions cut 6 bases from V and 8 bases from J, with 17 bases between. CDR3 amino acids: CASRDATLRDSPLHF. The DNA for the CDR3 is TGTGCCAGCAGGGACGCAACACTCCGAGATTCACCCCTCCACTTT.

The V gene is TRBV28, the J gene TRBJ1-6; maybe TRBD1 (5 bases). The CDR3 spans 12 residues. Germline CDR1 MDHEN, CDR2 SYDVKM. The V end lost 6 bases, the J end lost 11 bases, and 11 bases lay between the germline ends. DNA for the CDR3: TGTGCCAGCAGGAGAGGGGAGGCACCCCTCCACTTT. Translating gives CASRRGEAPLHF. The full variable domain, with the rest looked up from reference TRBV28 and TRBJ1-6, is DVKVTQSSRYLVKRTGEKVFLECVQDMDHENMFWYRQDPGLGLRLIYFSYDVKMKEKGDIPEGYSVSREKKERFSLILESASTNQTSMYLCASRRGEAPLHFGNGTRLTVT.

This clone was observed a handful of times. J is TRBJ1-2 and V is TRBV4-1; TRBD1 agrees at 8 bases. The germline gives CDR1 MGHRA, CDR2 YSYEKL. The length of the CDR3 is 14 residues. Trimming removed 4 bases from V and 4 bases from J; junction bases left unmatched: 5. The CDR3 sequence: CASSRTQGAYGYTF. CDR3 in DNA: TGCGCCAGCAGCCGGACGCAGGGGGCCTATGGCTACACCTTC.

The chain employs TRBV7-9 and TRBJ2-1; 9 nucleotides match TRBD2. This CDR3 comprises 15 residues. Losses at the gene ends were 10 bases for V and 2 bases for J; bases not matched to a gene: 9. The V gene's germline CDR1 is SEHNR and CDR2 FQNEAQ (reference sequence). The CDR3 loop reads CATAGTSSAYNEQFF. The CDR3 DNA sequence: TGTGCCACCGCCGGGACTAGCTCCGCCTACAATGAGCAGTTCTTC.

This clone came up a few times. The CDR3 region is CASTKREGTEAFF. The CDR3 DNA reads as TGTGCCAGCACCAAACGGGAGGGCACTGAAGCTTTCTTT. The rearrangement joins TRBV6-6 to TRBJ1-1; D is undetermined. The V gene lost 7 bases and the J gene lost 4 bases, with 13 bases spanning the gap. Germline lookup yields CDR1 MNHNY and CDR2 SVGAGI (reference sequence). This CDR3 has 13 residues.

This clone turned up a few times. The chain recombines TRBV28 with TRBJ2-2; D unclear. The CDR3 consists of 12 residues. The V gene's germline CDR1 is MDHEN and CDR2 SYDVKM. Between the trimmed V and J ends, which lost 11 bases and 4 bases, there was a span of 11 bases. The CDR3 nucleotides are TGTGCCTCCTATCCTCGCACCGGGGAGCTGTTTTTT. This codes for CASYPRTGELFF.

This chain uses TRBV30 with TRBJ2-5; 7 bases are a match to TRBD1. The junction had 8 bases not matched to a gene; V was cut back by 3 bases and J by 4 bases. In germline, CDR1 is GTSNPN, CDR2 SVGIG (reference sequence). The CDR3 is made up of 14 amino acids. CDR3 residues: CAWSGAGGRETQYF. The CDR3 DNA reads TGTGCCTGGAGCGGAGCAGGGGGTAGAGAGACCCAGTACTTC.

This clone has a count of ten or more. This sequence joins TRBV4-1 and TRBJ2-7; D is undetermined. CDR3 length equals 14 residues. CDR1 MGHRA and CDR2 YSYEKL come from the germline V gene. Between the trimmed V and J ends, which lost 1 base and 5 bases, there was a span of 12 bases. Written as DNA, the CDR3 is TGCGCCAGCAGCCAAGGATGGCTAGGCGACGAGCAGTACTTC. Residues: CASSQGWLGDEQYF.

This clone was recorded at least ten times. The chain employs TRBV10-3 and TRBJ1-2; no firm D call. This CDR3 spans 12 amino acids. Germline lookup yields CDR1 ENHRY and CDR2 SYGVKD. Trimming removed 4 bases from V and 5 bases from J, with 8 bases in between. The CDR3 DNA follows: TGTGCCATCAGTGTGAACAGATATGGCTACACCTTC. Its translation: CAISVNRYGYTF.

This clone was observed at least ten times. The chain has TRBV14 and TRBJ1-1; no clear D. This CDR3 has 13 amino acids. CDR1 and CDR2 from the germline V gene are SGHDN and FVKESK. Trimming left V 0 bases short and J 2 bases short, with 4 bases between. In DNA, the CDR3 is TGTGCCAGCAGCCAAGATCACAACACTGAAGCTTTCTTT. Translating gives CASSQDHNTEAFF.

V gene TRBV7-3 combines with J gene TRBJ2-1, with D possibly being TRBD2 (5 bases). Trimming removed 1 base from V and 4 bases from J, with 11 bases in between. Per germline, CDR1 SGHTA and CDR2 FQGTGA. CDR3 length: 15 amino acids. In DNA, the CDR3 is TGTGCCAGCAGCTTAAGGGCGGGTCAATACAATGAGCAGTTCTTC. Its protein product is CASSLRAGQYNEQFF.

The CDR3 DNA sequence: TGTGCCAGCAGTGTCATCGAAGCGGGCACCGGGGAGCTGTTTTTT. It specifies CASSVIEAGTGELFF. V and J are TRBV2 and TRBJ2-2, with a possible D match to TRBD2 (6 bases). Per germline, CDR1 SNHLY and CDR2 FYNNEI. The CDR3 has 15 residues. V gave up 4 bases and J gave up 4 bases, with 13 bases separating them.

This clone was seen a few times. The J gene is TRBJ2-5, the V gene TRBV6-4, with D perhaps matching TRBD2 (5 bases). CDR1 is MRHNA, CDR2 SNTAGT, per germline. V lost 9 bases, J lost 2 bases, and 13 bases lay in between. The CDR3 contains 13 residues. In DNA, the CDR3 is TGTGCCAGTGGCCGGACTCAGCAAGAGACCCAGTACTTC. As protein: CASGRTQQETQYF.